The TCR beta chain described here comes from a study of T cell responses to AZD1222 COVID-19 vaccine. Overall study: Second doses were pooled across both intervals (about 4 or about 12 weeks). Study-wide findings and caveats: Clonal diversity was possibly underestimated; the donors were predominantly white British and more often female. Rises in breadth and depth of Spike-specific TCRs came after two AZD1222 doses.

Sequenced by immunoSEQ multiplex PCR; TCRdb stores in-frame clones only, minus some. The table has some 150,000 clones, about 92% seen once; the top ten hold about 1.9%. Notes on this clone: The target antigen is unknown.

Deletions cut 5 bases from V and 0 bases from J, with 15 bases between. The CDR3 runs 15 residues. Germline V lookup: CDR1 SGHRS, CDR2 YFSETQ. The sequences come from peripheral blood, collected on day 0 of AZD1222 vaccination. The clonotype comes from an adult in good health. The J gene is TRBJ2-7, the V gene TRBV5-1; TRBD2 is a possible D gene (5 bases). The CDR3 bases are TGCGCCAGCAGATCCGGGGAGATGGCCTCCTACGAGCAGTACTTC. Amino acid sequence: CASRSGEMASYEQYF.